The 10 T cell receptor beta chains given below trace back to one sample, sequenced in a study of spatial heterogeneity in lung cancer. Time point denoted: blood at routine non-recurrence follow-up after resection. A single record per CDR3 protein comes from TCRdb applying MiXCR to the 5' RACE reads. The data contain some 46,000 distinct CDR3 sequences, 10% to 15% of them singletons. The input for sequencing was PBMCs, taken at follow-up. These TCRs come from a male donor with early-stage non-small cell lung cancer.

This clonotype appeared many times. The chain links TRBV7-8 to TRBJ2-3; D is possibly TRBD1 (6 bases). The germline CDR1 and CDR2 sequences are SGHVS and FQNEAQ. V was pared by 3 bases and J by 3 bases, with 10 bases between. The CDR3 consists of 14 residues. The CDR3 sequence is CASSLTGWTDTQYF. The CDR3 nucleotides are TGTGCCAGCAGCTTGACAGGATGGACAGATACGCAGTATTTT. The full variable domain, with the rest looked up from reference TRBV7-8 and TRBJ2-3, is GAGVSQSPRYKVAKRGQDVALRCDPISGHVSLFWYQQALGQGPEFLTYFQNEAQLDKSGLPSDRFFAERPEGSVSTLKIQRTQQEDSAVYLCASSLTGWTDTQYFGPGTRLTVL.

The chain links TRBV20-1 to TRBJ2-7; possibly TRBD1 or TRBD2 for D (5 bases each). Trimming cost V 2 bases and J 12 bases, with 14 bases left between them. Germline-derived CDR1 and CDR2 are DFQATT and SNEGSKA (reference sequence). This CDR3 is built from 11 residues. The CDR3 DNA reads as TGCAGTGCTAGACTCGGGGCTAGTCCGTACTTC. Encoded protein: CSARLGASPYF.

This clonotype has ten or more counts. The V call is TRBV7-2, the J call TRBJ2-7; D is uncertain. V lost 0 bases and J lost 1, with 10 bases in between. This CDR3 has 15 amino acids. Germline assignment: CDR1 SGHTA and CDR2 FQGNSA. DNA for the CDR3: TGTGCCAGCAGCTTAGCGGCAGCAACTTCCTACGAGCAGTACTTC. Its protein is CASSLAAATSYEQYF.

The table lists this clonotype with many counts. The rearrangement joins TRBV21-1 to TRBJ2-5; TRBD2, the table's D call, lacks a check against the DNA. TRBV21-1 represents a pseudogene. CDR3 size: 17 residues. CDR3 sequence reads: CASSKEDSGRGQETQYF. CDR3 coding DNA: TGTGCCAGCAGCAAAGAGGATAGCGGGAGGGGGCAAGAGACCCAGTACTTC.

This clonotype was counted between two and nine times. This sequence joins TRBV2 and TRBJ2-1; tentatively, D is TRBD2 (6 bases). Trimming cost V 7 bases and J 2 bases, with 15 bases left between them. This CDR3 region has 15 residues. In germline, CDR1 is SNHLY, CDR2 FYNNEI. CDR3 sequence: CASTVGGSAYNEQFF. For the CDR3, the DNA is TGTGCCAGCACCGTTGGGGGGTCGGCCTACAATGAGCAGTTCTTC.

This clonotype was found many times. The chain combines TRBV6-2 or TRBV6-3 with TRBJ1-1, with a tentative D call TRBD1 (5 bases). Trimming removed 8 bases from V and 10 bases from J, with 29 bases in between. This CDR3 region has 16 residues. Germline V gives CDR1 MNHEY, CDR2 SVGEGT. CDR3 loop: CASELRPGPSKLGAFF. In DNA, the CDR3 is TGTGCCAGCGAGTTACGTCCAGGGCCGTCAAAGCTGGGAGCTTTCTTT.

CDR3 amino acids: CASSYPPSAPSYNEQFF. The CDR3 region has the DNA TGTGCCAGCAGTTACCCTCCCTCAGCGCCTTCCTACAATGAGCAGTTCTTC. The gene calls are TRBV6-2 or TRBV6-3 and TRBJ2-1, with D unclear. Germline V gene lookup returns CDR1 MNHEY and CDR2 SVGEGT. Trimming shortened V by 2 bases and J by 1 base, and 15 bases separated the two germline ends. The CDR3 consists of 17 residues.

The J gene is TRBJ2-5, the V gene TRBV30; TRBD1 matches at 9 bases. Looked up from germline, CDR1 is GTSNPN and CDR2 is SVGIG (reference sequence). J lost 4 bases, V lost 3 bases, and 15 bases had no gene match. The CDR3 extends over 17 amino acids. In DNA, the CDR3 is TGTGCCTGGAGCAAGGCACCGGGACAGGGTTTTTTAGAGACCCAGTACTTC. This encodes CAWSKAPGQGFLETQYF.

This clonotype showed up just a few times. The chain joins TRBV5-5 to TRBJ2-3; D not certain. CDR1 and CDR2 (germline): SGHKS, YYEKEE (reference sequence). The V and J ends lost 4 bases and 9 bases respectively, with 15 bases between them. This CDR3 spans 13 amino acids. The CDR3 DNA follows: TGTGCCAGCAGCCCCGAGGCCCTCGAGACGCAGTATTTT. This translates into CASSPEALETQYF.

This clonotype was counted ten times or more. The CDR3 region is CSARDSEAGTDTQYF. CDR3 DNA: TGCAGTGCTAGAGATAGCGAGGCGGGCACAGATACGCAGTATTTT. The chain uses TRBV20-1 and TRBJ2-3, with a tentative D call TRBD2 (5 bases). The ends were cut back, 0 bases at V and 1 base at J, with 11 bases in the middle. The CDR3 length is 15 residues. In germline, CDR1 is DFQATT, CDR2 SNEGSKA (reference sequence).